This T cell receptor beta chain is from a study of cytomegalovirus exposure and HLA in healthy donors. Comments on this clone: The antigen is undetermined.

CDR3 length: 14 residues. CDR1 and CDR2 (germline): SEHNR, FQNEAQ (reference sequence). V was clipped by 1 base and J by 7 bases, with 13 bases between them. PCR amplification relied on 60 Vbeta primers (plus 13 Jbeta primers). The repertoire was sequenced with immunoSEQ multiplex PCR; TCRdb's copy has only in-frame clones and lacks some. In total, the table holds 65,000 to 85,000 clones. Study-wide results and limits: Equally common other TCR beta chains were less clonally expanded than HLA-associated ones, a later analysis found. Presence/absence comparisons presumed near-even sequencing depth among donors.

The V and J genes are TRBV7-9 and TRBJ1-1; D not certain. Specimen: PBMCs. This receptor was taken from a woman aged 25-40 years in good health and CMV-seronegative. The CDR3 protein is CASSLDAGYDEAFF. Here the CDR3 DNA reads TGTGCCAGCAGCTTAGACGCGGGATACGATGAAGCTTTCTTT.